The 21 T cell receptor beta chains given below trace back to one sample, sequenced in a study of molecular identifiers for immune sequencing clone quantification (dated by TCRdb to the late 2010s). The library came from PCR. Sequencing relied on an Illumina HiSeq 4000. TCRdb passed the public sequencing reads through fastp at Q25 and MiXCR, retaining productive beta sequences. A single entry per CDR3 protein holds the most common genes and DNA from its merged rows. For this sample there are approximately 670,000 distinct CDR3 sequences; 15% to 20% appear just once. The ten most abundant clones make up 0.85% of the sample. Source material: naive CD8+ T cells from blood, with Jurkat cell RNA spiked in. In the paper's terms, the cell subset or site label means: FACS-sorted CD8+CD4-CCR7+CD45RA+ naive T cells. The receptors shown here come from a human donor in good health. Some libraries in this study had Jurkat cell RNA spiked in.

This clonotype was seen many times. The J gene is TRBJ2-3, the V gene TRBV6-5; 9 bases are shared with TRBD2. The V gene's germline CDR1 is MNHEY and CDR2 SVGAGI. The CDR3 covers 15 residues. Trimming at V came to 5 bases and at J to 3 bases, leaving 6 bases not matched to a gene. The CDR3, as DNA: TGTGCCAGCAGTCACCTAGCGGGGAGTACAGATACGCAGTATTTT. This translates into CASSHLAGSTDTQYF.

This clonotype was detected ten times or more. The chain employs TRBV11-2 and TRBJ1-5, with no clear D. Germline V gene data show CDR1 as SGHAT and CDR2 as FQNNGV. This CDR3 is built from 13 residues. Trimming shortened V by 6 bases and J by 6 bases, and 12 bases separated the two germline ends. The CDR3 is CASSPGAGQPQHF. The CDR3 nucleotides are TGTGCCAGCAGTCCCGGCGCGGGTCAGCCCCAGCATTTT.

In the case of this clonotype: This could be a read error, since a much larger clone is one nucleotide away. This CDR3 fails to terminate in the conserved phenylalanine or tryptophan, so it likely reflects a read error. The DNA is left out, because the CDR3 cannot be placed on it with certainty; the CDR3 is given as TCRdb lists it. The J gene is TRBJ2-5, the V gene TRBV12-5; TRBD1, the table's D call, was not compared with the DNA. The CDR3 spans 16 amino acids, including both terminal residues. CDR1 is LGHNT and CDR2 is FRNRAP in the germline V gene. The CDR3 is CASGLLSLDILETQYL.

This clonotype was picked up many times. This chain uses TRBV6-2 or TRBV6-3 with TRBJ2-1; D ambiguous. V lost 4 bases and J 6 bases, leaving 4 bases between the germline ends. CDR1 and CDR2 (germline): MNHEY, SVGEGT. The CDR3 contains 11 residues. The CDR3, as DNA: TGTGCCAGCAGTTGGGGCAATGAGCAGTTCTTC. Its protein product is CASSWGNEQFF.

The count of this clonotype is one. This CDR3 is missing its conserved last phenylalanine or tryptophan, likely due to a read error. This chain links TRBV27 with TRBJ2-7; weak D call: TRBD2 (6 bases). The CDR3 has 16 amino acids. CDR1 MNHEY and CDR2 SMNVEV come from the germline V gene (reference sequence). The V end lost 10 bases, the J end lost 3 bases, and 25 bases lay between the germline ends. CDR3 sequence reads: CANRQSPGRPLYEQYL. CDR3 in DNA: TGTGCCAACAGACAAAGCCCAGGGAGGCCCCTCTACGAGCAGTACCTC.

This clonotype appeared many times. CDR3 DNA sequence: TGTGCCTGGAGTGAAGGTTCGGGCGTGAACCCGGGACTAGCGGGGGACAATGAGCAGTTCTTC. Translating it yields CAWSEGSGVNPGLAGDNEQFF. J is TRBJ2-1 and V is TRBV30, with 14 nucleotides matching TRBD2. The CDR3 extends over 21 amino acids. Germline CDR1 GTSNPN, CDR2 SVGIG (reference sequence). J lost 5 bases, V lost 1 base, and 19 bases had no gene match. The full variable domain, in which reference TRBV30 and TRBJ2-1 provide the parts outside the CDR3, is SQTIHQWPATLVQPVGSPLSLECTVEGTSNPNLYWYRQAAGRGLQLLFYSVGIGQISSEVPQNLSASRPQDRQFILSSKKLLLSDSGFYLCAWSEGSGVNPGLAGDNEQFFGPGTRLTVL.

This clonotype came up a few times. With a much larger clone just one base away, this may be a read error. This likely comes from a read error, as the CDR3 has no conserved phenylalanine or tryptophan at its end. V is TRBV2 and J is TRBJ2-2; no firm D call. V dropped 5 bases and J dropped 7 bases, with 2 bases sitting between them. Germline V gene lookup returns CDR1 SNHLY and CDR2 FYNNEI. The CDR3 totals 10 residues. In nucleotides, the CDR3 is TGTGCCAGCAGTCGCGGGGAGCTGTTTGTT. Translation: CASSRGELFV.

Concerning this clonotype: In this CDR3 the conserved last residue, phenylalanine or tryptophan, is missing, so a read error is likely. The CDR3: CASSFSKGYGNTIYS. The CDR3 coding sequence is TGTGCCAGCAGTTTTTCGAAGGGTTATGGAAACACCATATATTCT. The gene calls are TRBV12-3 or TRBV12-4 and TRBJ1-3; D is undetermined. Trimming took 3 bases from V and 3 from J, leaving 12 bases between them. This CDR3 is 15 amino acids long.

Details on this clonotype: A read error may explain this, as a much larger clone is one base away. The chain has TRBV27 and TRBJ2-7; D possibly corresponds to TRBD1 (6 bases). V lost 8 bases to trimming and J lost 3 bases, with 14 bases between them. CDR1 is MNHEY, CDR2 SMNVEV, per germline (reference sequence). The CDR3 has 13 residues. The CDR3 bases are TGTGCCAGCGGAGACAGGAGTTACTACGAGCAGTACTTC. This sequence encodes CASGDRSYYEQYF.

Concerning this clonotype itself: With a much larger clone just one base away, this may be a read error. This chain links TRBV29-1 with TRBJ2-1, with D possibly matching TRBD2 (6 bases). The germline V gene encodes CDR1 SQVTM and CDR2 ANQGSEA. The CDR3 extends over 14 amino acids. V was shortened by 4 bases and J by 0 bases, with 10 bases between the two germline ends. CDR3 in DNA: TGCAGCGTTGTAGGAGGGGTCTCCTACAATGAGCAGTTCTTC. Amino acid sequence: CSVVGGVSYNEQFF.

The CDR3 spells CASSSFRTGEVCGYTF. As DNA, the CDR3 is TGTGCCAGCAGTTCATTCCGGACCGGGGAGGTCTGTGGCTACACCTTC. The chain employs TRBV28 and TRBJ1-2; D gene uncertain. With 4 bases removed from V and 7 bases from J, the gap between germline ends came to 22 bases. This CDR3 has 16 residues. CDR1 and CDR2 (germline): MDHEN, SYDVKM.

The chain couples TRBV5-6 to TRBJ2-7, with D unclear. Germline V gene lookup returns CDR1 SGHDT and CDR2 YYEEEE. The CDR3 consists of 15 residues. The germline V and J ends were trimmed by 1 base and 2 bases, with 13 bases remaining between them. The CDR3 bases are TGTGCCAGCAGCTTGATCCAATTTTCGGCCTACGAGCAGTACTTC. Translation gives CASSLIQFSAYEQYF.

In this sample, this clonotype turned up a few times. The chain couples TRBV7-9 to TRBJ1-2; D ambiguous. The V gene's germline CDR1 is SEHNR and CDR2 FQNEAQ (reference sequence). The germline V and J ends were trimmed by 5 bases and 8 bases, with 18 bases remaining between them. This CDR3 spans 14 amino acids. CDR3 DNA: TGTGCCAGCAGCGCCACACTCCCCGGCGGGGGCTACACCTTC. Encoded protein: CASSATLPGGGYTF.

Ten or more counts support this clonotype. V usage is TRBV3-1 and J usage is TRBJ1-4, with unresolved D. The CDR3 is 17 residues long. V lost 4 bases to trimming and J lost 0 bases, with 15 bases between them. The germline CDR1 and CDR2 sequences are LGHDT and YNNKEL (reference sequence). The CDR3 protein is CASSPRTTDATNEKLFF. CDR3 nucleotide sequence: TGTGCCAGCAGCCCGCGGACGACTGATGCAACTAATGAAAAACTGTTTTTT. The whole variable domain, filled in from reference TRBV3-1 and TRBJ1-4, reads DTAVSQTPKYLVTQMGNDKSIKCEQNLGHDTMYWYKQDSKKFLKIMFSYNNKELIINETVPNRFSPKSPDKAHLNLHINSLELGDSAVYFCASSPRTTDATNEKLFFGSGTQLSVL.

This clonotype showed up many times. The chain carries TRBV7-6 and TRBJ2-7; TRBD2 matches 8 bases. V lost 5 bases and J lost 2; bases outside the gene matches: 5. CDR1 is SGHVS and CDR2 is FNYEAQ in the germline V gene. This CDR3 is built from 14 residues. CDR3 sequence reads: CASSHSGGAYEQYF. The CDR3 DNA follows: TGTGCCAGCAGCCACAGCGGGGGTGCCTACGAGCAGTACTTC.

In regard to this clonotype: Given a much more abundant clone one base away, this may be a read error. The chain recombines TRBV4-3 with TRBJ2-1, with 10 bases matching TRBD2. Germline trimming cut 1 base from V and 2 bases from J; bases unmatched to any gene: 2. The germline gives CDR1 LGHNA, CDR2 YSLEER. This CDR3 is 16 amino acids long. In nucleotides, the CDR3 is TGCGCCAGCAGCCAAGTTCTAGCGGGGGCCTACAATGAGCAGTTCTTC. Translation: CASSQVLAGAYNEQFF.

This clonotype showed up many times. The V call is TRBV7-9, the J call TRBJ2-5; TRBD2 aligns across 14 bases. This CDR3 region has 18 residues. The V gene end was trimmed by 7 bases and the J gene end by 0 bases; junction bases not matched to a gene: 10. Germline loops: CDR1 SEHNR, CDR2 FQNEAQ (reference sequence). CDR3 nucleotides: TGTGCCAGCATCCTCGGACTAGCGGGAGGCACGTACCAAGAGACCCAGTACTTC. The encoded protein is CASILGLAGGTYQETQYF.

This clonotype appeared a few times. The chain carries TRBV2 and TRBJ1-5; 10 positions agree with TRBD1. The CDR3 extends over 14 amino acids. Trimming at V came to 7 bases and at J to 6 bases, leaving 6 bases not matched to a gene. Germline V gene lookup returns CDR1 SNHLY and CDR2 FYNNEI. DNA of the CDR3: TGTGCCAGCAAACGACAGGGGGCCTCTCAGCCCCAGCATTTT. It encodes CASKRQGASQPQHF. Supplemented by reference TRBV2 and TRBJ1-5, the full variable domain reads EPEVTQTPSHQVTQMGQEVILRCVPISNHLYFYWYRQILGQKVEFLVSFYNNEISEKSEIFDDQFSVERPDGSNFTLKIRSTKLEDSAMYFCASKRQGASQPQHFGDGTRLSIL.

This clonotype was counted a few times. The chain couples TRBV9 to TRBJ2-3; the D is unclear. Trimming stripped 2 bases from V and 5 bases from J, with 15 bases between. Looked up from germline, CDR1 is SGDLS and CDR2 is YYNGEE. CDR3 length: 15 amino acids. CDR3 bases: TGTGCCAGCAGCGTGGGGTATAGCCCCGGAGATACGCAGTATTTT. The encoded protein is CASSVGYSPGDTQYF.

V usage is TRBV5-1 and J usage is TRBJ2-7; tentatively, D is TRBD1 (7 bases). This CDR3 has 14 residues. The V and J ends lost 4 bases and 2 bases respectively, with 13 bases between them. The V gene's germline CDR1 is SGHRS and CDR2 YFSETQ. The CDR3 DNA is TGCGCCAGCAGCGGGGGGACAGATACCTACGAGCAGTACTTC. Translating gives CASSGGTDTYEQYF.

This clonotype was counted at least ten times. The V and J genes are TRBV12-3 or TRBV12-4 and TRBJ1-5, with TRBD1 identical over 7 bases. Trimming cost V 6 bases and J 1 base; bases outside gene matches: 6. The CDR3 totals 15 residues. The CDR3 nucleotides are TGTGCCAGCAGCCGTGGGACAGAGAGCAATCAGCCCCAGCATTTT. Translated: CASSRGTESNQPQHF.